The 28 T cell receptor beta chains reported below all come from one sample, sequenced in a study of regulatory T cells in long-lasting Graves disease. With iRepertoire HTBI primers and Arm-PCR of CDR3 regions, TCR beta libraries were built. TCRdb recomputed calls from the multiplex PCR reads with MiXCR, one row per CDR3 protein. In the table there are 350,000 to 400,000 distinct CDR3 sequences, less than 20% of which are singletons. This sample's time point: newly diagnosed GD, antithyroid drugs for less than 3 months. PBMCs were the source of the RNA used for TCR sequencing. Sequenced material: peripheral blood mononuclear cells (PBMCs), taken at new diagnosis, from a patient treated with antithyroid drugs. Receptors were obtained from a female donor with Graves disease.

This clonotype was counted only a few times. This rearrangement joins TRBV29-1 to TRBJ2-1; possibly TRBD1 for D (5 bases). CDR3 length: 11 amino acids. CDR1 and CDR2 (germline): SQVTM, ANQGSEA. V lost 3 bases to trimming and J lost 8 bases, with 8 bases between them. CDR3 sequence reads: CSVDVGDEQFF. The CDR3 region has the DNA TGCAGCGTTGATGTAGGGGATGAGCAGTTCTTC.

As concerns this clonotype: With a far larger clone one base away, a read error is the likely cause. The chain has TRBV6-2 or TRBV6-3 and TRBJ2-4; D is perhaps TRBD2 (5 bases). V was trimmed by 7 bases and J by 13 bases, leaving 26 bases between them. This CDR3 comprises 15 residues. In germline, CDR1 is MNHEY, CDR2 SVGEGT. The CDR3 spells CASMLTPSSYNEQYF. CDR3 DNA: TGTGCCAGCATGTTGACACCTAGCTCCTACAATGAGCAGTACTTC.

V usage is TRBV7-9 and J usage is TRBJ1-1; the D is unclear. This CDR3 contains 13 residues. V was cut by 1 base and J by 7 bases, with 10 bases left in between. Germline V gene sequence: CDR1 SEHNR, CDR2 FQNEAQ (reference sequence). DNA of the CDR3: TGTGCCAGCAGCTTAGATTTCAACGTTGAAGCTTTCTTT. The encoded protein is CASSLDFNVEAFF. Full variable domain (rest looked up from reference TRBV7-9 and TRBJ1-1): DTGVSQNPRHKITKRGQNVTFRCDPISEHNRLYWYRQTLGQGPEFLTYFQNEAQLEKSRLLSDRFSAERPKGSFSTLEIQRTEQGDSAMYLCASSLDFNVEAFFGQGTRLTVV.

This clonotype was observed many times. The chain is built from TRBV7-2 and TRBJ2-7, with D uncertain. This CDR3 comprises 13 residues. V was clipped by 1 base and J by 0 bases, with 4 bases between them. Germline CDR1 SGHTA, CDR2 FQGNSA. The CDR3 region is CASSLGVSYEQYF. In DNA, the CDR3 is TGTGCCAGCAGCTTAGGTGTCTCCTACGAGCAGTACTTC.

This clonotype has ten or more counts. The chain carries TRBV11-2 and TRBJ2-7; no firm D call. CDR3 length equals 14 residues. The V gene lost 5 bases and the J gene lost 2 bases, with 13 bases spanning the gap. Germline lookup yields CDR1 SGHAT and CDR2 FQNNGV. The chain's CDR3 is CASSPRRTPYEQYF. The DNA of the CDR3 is TGTGCCAGCAGCCCGCGCCGCACCCCCTACGAGCAGTACTTC. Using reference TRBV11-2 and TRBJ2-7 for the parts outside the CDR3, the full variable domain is EAGVAQSPRYKIIEKRQSVAFWCNPISGHATLYWYQQILGQGPKLLIQFQNNGVVDDSQLPKDRFSAERLKGVDSTLKIQPAKLEDSAVYLCASSPRRTPYEQYFGPGTRLTVT.

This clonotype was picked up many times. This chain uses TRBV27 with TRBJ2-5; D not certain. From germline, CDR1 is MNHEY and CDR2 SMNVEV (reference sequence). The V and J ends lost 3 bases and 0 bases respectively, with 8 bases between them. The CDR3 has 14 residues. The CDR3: CASSLKGYQETQYF. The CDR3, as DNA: TGTGCCAGCAGTTTGAAGGGATACCAAGAGACCCAGTACTTC.

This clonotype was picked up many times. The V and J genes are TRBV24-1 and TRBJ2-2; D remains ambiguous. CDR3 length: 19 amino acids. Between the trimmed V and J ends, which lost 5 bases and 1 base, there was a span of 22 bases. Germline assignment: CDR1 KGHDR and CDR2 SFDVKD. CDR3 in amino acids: CATSASGGRTNLNTGELFF. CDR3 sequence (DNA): TGTGCCACCAGTGCCTCGGGCGGTAGAACCAACTTGAACACCGGGGAGCTGTTTTTT.

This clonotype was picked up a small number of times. Written as DNA, the CDR3 is TGTGCCAGCAGCCAAGGTGTACGTGAAAAACTGTTTTTT. This translates into CASSQGVREKLFF. The chain recombines TRBV3-1 with TRBJ1-4, with D uncertain. CDR1 and CDR2 (germline): LGHDT, YNNKEL (reference sequence). This CDR3 is built from 13 residues. Trimming shortened V by 1 base and J by 7 bases, and 7 bases separated the two germline ends. Looking up the rest from reference TRBV3-1 and TRBJ1-4 gives the full variable domain: DTAVSQTPKYLVTQMGNDKSIKCEQNLGHDTMYWYKQDSKKFLKIMFSYNNKELIINETVPNRFSPKSPDKAHLNLHINSLELGDSAVYFCASSQGVREKLFFGSGTQLSVL.

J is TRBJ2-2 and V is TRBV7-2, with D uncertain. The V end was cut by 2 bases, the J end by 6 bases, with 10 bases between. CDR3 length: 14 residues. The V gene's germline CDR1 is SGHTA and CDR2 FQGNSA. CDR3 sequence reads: CASSLNRSPGELFF. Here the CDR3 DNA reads TGTGCCAGCAGCTTAAATAGGTCCCCCGGGGAGCTGTTTTTT.

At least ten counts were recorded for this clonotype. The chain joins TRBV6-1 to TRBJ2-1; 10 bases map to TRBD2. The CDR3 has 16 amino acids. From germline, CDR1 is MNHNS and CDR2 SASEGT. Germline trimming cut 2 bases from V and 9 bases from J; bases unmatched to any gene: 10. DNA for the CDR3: TGTGCCAGCAGTGAACTAGCGGGGGCCGGGGTTCCTGAGCAGTTCTTC. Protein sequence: CASSELAGAGVPEQFF.

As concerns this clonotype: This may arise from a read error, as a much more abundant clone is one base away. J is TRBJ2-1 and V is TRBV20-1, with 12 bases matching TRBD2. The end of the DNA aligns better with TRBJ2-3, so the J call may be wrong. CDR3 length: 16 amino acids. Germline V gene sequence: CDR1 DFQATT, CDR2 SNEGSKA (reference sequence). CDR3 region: CSATSRLAGDIDTQYF. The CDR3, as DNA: TGCAGTGCTACCTCACGACTAGCGGGGGACATAGATACGCAGTATTTT.

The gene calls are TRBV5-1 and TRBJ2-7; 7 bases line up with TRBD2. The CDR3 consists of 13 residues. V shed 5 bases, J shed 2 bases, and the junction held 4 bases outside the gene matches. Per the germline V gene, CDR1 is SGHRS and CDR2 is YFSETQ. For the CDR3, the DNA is TGCGCCAGCAGACTAGCGAGGGCCTACGAGCAGTACTTC. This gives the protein CASRLARAYEQYF.

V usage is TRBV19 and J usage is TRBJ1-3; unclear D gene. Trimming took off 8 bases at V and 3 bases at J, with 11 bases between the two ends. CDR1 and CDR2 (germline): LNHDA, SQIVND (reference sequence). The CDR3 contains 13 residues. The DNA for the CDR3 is TGTGCCAGTGACTCAGGCGGTGGAAACACCATATATTTT. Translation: CASDSGGGNTIYF.

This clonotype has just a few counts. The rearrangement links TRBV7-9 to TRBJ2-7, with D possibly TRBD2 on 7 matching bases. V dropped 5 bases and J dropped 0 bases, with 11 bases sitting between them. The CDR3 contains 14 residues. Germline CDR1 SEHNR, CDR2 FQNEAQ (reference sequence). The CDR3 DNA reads TGTGCCAGCAGCCCTCGGGGGGCCTCCTACGAGCAGTACTTC. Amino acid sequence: CASSPRGASYEQYF.

CDR3 loop: CASSGGTINQPQHF. DNA of the CDR3: TGTGCCAGCAGTGGAGGGACAATTAATCAGCCCCAGCATTTT. The J gene is TRBJ1-5, the V gene TRBV25-1; the D gene is possibly TRBD1 (6 bases). Trimming pared 4 bases from V and 4 bases from J, leaving 11 bases between. CDR3 length: 14 amino acids. Germline V gene data show CDR1 as MGHDK and CDR2 as SYGVNS. The variable domain in full, with the rest retrieved from reference TRBV25-1 and TRBJ1-5, is EADIYQTPRYLVIGTGKKITLECSQTMGHDKMYWYQQDPGMELHLIHYSYGVNSTEKGDLSSESTVSRIRTEHFPLTLESARPSHTSQYLCASSGGTINQPQHFGDGTRLSIL.

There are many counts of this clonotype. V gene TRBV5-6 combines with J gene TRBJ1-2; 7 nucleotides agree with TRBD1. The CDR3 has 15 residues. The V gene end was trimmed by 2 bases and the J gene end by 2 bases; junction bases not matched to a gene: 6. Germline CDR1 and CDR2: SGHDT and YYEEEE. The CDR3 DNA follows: TGTGCCAGCAGCTTAGGGGGCGGTTGGAACTATGGCTACACCTTC. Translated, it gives CASSLGGGWNYGYTF.

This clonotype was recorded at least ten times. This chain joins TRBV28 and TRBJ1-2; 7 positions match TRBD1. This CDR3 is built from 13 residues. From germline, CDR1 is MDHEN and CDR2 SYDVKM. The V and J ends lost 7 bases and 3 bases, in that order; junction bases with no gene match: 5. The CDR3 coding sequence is TGTGCCAGCACAGGGGGGGCCCACTATGGCTACACCTTC. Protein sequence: CASTGGAHYGYTF.

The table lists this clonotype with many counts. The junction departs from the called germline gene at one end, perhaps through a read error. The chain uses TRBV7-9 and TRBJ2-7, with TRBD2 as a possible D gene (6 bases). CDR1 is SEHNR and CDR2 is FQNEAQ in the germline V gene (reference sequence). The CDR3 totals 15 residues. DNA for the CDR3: TGTGCCAGCCGCTTGGCAGCGGGTAGCTCCTACGAGCAGTACTTC. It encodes CASRLAAGSSYEQYF.

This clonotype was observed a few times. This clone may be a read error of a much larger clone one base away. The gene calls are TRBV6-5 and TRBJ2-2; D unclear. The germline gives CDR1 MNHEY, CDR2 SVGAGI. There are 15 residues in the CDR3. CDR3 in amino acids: CVSSYGVERTGELFF. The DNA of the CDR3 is TGTGTCAGCAGTTATGGGGTGGAGAGGACCGGGGAGCTGTTTTTT.

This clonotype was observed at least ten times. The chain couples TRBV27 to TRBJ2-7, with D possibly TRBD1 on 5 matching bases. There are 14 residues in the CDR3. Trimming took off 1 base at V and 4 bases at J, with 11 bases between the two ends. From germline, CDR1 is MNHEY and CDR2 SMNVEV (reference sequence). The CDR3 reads CASSLLGRAYEQYF. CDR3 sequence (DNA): TGTGCCAGCAGTTTATTGGGCAGGGCTTACGAGCAGTACTTC.

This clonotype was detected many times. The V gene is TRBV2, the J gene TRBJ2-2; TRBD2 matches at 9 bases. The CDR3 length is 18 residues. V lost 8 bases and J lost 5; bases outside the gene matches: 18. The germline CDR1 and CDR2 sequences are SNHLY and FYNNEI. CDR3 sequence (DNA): TGTGCCAGCGTCCCCGACTCGAGAGCGGGAGGTCAGACCGGGGAGCTGTTTTTT. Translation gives CASVPDSRAGGQTGELFF. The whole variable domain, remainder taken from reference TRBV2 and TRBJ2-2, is EPEVTQTPSHQVTQMGQEVILRCVPISNHLYFYWYRQILGQKVEFLVSFYNNEISEKSEIFDDQFSVERPDGSNFTLKIRSTKLEDSAMYFCASVPDSRAGGQTGELFFGEGSRLTVL.

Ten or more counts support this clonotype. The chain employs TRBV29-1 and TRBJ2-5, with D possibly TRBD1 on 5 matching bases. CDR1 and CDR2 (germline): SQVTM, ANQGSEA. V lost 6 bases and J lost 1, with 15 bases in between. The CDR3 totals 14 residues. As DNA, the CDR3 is TGCAGCGTCCCACTTGACAGCCTCCAAGAGACCCAGTACTTC. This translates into CSVPLDSLQETQYF.

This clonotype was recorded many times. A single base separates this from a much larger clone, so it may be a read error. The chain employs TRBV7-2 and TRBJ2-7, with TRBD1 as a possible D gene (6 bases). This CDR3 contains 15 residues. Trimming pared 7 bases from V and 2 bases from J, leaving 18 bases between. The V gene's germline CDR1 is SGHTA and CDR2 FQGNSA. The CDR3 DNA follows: TGTGCCAGCAAACGCGGCAGAGGGACACCCTACGAGCAGTACTTC. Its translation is CASKRGRGTPYEQYF.

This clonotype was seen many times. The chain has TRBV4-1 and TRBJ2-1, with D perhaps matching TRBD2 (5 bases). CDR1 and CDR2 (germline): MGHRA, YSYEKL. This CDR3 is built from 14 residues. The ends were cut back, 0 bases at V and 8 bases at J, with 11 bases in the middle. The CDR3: CASSQEAGRDEQFF. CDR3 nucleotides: TGCGCCAGCAGCCAAGAGGCGGGCCGGGATGAGCAGTTCTTC.

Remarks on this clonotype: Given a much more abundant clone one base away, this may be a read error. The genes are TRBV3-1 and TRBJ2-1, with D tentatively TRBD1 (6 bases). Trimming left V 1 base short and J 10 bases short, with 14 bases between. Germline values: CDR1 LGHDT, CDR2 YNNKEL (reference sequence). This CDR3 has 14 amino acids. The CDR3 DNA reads TGTGCCAGCAGCCAAGCGACAGGCTCCTACGAGCAGTTCTTC. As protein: CASSQATGSYEQFF.

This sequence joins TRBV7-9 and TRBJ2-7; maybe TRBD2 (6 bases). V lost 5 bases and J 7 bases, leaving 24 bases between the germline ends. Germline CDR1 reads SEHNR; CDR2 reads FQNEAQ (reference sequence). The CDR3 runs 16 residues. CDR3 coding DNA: TGTGCCAGCAGCGGGGGGATCGCGAAACCACCGAGGGAGCAGTACTTC. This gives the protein CASSGGIAKPPREQYF.

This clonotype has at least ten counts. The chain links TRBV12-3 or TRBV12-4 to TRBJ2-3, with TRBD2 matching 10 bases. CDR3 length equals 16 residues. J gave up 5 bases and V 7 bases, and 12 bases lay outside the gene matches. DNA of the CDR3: TGTGCCAGCACCAACCAACTAGCGGGAAGGGTAGATACGCAGTATTTT. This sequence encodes CASTNQLAGRVDTQYF.

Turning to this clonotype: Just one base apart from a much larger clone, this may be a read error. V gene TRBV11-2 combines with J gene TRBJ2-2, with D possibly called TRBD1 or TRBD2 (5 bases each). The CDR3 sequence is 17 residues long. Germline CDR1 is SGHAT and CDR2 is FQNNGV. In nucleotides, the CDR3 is TGTGGCAGCAGCCGTTGGGACCCCCGGGCGGACACCGGGGAGCTGTTTTTT. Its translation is CGSSRWDPRADTGELFF.